The table lists the clone carrying this TCR beta chain with a count of one. TCRdb's table, derived via immunoSEQ multiplex PCR, lists solely in-frame clones and lacks some. The data show some 300,000 clones, 85% to 90% seen once. The data stem from a study of Ad26.COV2.S vaccination and SARS-CoV-2 variants. The CDR3 runs to 15 residues. After removal of 4 bases from V and 5 bases from J, the junction contained 5 bases not matched to a gene. Germline V CDR1 and CDR2: SGHRS, YFSETQ. Noted treatment: roughly 19 received Ad26.COV2.S at low or high dose, single or two shots; 5 received placebo; per-sample allocation not given. On day 63 after the first injection, vaccine and placebo recipients gave samples. Adults aged 18-55 years in Boston included the donor.

The sequence derives from a person aged 18-65 years who received the Ad26.COV2.S COVID-19 vaccine or a placebo. This sequence joins TRBV5-1 and TRBJ1-4, with TRBD1 matching 10 bases. Sequenced here: peripheral blood, sampled in a trial of Ad26.COV2.S vaccine versus placebo. The chain's CDR3 is CASSVSTGGNEKLFF. CDR3 nucleotide sequence: TGCGCCAGCAGCGTATCGACAGGGGGCAATGAAAAACTGTTTTTT.